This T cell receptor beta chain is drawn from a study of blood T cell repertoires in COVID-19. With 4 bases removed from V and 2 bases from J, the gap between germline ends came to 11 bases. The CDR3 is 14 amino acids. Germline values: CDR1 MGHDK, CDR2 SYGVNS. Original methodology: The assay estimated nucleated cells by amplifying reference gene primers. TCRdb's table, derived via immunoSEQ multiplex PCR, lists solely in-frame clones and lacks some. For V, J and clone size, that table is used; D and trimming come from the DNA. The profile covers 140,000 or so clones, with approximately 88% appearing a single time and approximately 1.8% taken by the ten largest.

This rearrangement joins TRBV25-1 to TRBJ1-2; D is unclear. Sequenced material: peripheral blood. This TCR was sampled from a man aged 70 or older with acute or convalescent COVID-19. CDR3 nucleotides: TGTGCCAGCAGTGCTATAACCGTAAACTATGGCTACACCTTC. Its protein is CASSAITVNYGYTF.